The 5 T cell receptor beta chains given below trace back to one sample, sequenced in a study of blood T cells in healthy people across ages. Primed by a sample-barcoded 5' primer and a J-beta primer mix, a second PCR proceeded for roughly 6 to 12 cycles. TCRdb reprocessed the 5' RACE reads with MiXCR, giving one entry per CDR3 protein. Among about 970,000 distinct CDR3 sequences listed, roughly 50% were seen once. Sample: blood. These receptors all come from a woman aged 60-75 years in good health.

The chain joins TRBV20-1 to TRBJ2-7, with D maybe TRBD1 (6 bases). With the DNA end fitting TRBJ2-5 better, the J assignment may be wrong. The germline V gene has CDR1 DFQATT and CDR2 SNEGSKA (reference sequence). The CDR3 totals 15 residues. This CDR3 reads CSARNQGWVQETQYF. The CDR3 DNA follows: TGCAGTGCTAGAAATCAGGGGTGGGTCCAAGAGACCCAGTACTTC.

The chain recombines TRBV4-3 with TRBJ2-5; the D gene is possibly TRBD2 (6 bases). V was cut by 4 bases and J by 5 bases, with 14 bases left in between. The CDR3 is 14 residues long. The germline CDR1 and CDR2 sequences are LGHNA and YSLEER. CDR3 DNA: TGCGCCAGCAGCCCGGGACTCGTTCTGGAGACCCAGTACTTC. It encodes CASSPGLVLETQYF.

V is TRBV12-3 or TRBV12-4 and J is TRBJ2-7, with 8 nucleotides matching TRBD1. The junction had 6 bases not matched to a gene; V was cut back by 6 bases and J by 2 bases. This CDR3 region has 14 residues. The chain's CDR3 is CASRKDRGAYEQYF. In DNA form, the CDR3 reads TGTGCCAGCAGAAAAGACAGGGGCGCCTACGAGCAGTACTTC.

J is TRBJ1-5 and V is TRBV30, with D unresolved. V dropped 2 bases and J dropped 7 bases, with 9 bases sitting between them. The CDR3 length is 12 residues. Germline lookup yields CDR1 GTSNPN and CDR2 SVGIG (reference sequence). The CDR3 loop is CAWSPATQPQHF. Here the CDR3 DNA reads TGTGCCTGGAGTCCGGCAACGCAGCCCCAGCATTTT.

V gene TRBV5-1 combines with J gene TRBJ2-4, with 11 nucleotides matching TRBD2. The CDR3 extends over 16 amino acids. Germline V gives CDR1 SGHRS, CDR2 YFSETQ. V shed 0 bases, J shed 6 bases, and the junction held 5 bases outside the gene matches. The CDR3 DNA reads TGCGCCAGCAGCTTGGCCCTAGCGGGAGGACTAAACATTCAGTACTTC. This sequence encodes CASSLALAGGLNIQYF.